This TCR beta chain was captured in a study of glioma-infiltrating T cells. Study-wide findings and caveats: Gliomas, especially low-grade, showed above-expected tissue-blood divergence; non-neoplastic patients showed below. CDR3 overlap between tissue and blood was very small.

The iRepertoire nested amplicon-rescue multiplex PCR amplified TCR alpha and beta CDR3s from RNA. For one-step reverse transcription and amplification, about 85-400 ng of tissue mRNA or PBMC total RNA was used. TCRdb re-called the multiplex PCR reads through MiXCR, storing one row per CDR3 protein. This sample has about 130,000 distinct CDR3 sequences; 20% to 25% occur once, and the top ten carry about 30%. V lost 1 base, J lost 2 bases, and 8 bases lay in between. The CDR3 sequence is 13 residues long. CDR1 and CDR2 (germline): DFQATT, SNEGSKA (reference sequence). At least ten counts were recorded for this clonotype. Its antigen is undetermined.

This receptor was taken from a human donor with low-grade glioma or glioblastoma, undergoing nonglioma brain surgery, or in good health (not recorded which). The sample consisted of glioma tissue, nonneoplastic brain tissue, or PBMCs (not recorded which). The rearrangement links TRBV20-1 to TRBJ2-5; the D is unclear. In DNA, the CDR3 is TGCAGTGCTAGAGGCAAAGGTCAAGAGACCCAGTACTTC. Its protein product is CSARGKGQETQYF.